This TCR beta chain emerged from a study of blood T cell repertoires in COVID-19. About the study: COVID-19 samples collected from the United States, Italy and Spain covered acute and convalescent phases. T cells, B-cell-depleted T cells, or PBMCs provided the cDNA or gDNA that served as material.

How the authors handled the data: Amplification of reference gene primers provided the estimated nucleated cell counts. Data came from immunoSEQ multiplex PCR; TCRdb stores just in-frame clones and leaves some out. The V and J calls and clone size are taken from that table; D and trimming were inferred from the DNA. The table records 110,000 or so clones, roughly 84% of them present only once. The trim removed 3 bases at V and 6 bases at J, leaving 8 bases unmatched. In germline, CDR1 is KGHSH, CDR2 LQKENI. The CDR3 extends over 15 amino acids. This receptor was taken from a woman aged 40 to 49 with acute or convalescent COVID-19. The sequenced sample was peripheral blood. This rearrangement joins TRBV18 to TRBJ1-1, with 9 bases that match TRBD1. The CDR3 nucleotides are TGTGCCAGCTCACCGCAGTCAAACAGGGGGCCTGAAGCTTTCTTT. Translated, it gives CASSPQSNRGPEAFF.